This TCR beta chain was retrieved from a study of T cell responses to AZD1222 COVID-19 vaccine. Study-level findings and limits: Most donors were white British, females outnumbered males, and clonal diversity was possibly underestimated. Two doses of AZD1222 preceded a rise in Spike-specific TCR breadth and depth.

This CDR3 has 16 residues. CDR1 PRHDT and CDR2 FYEKMQ come from the germline V gene (reference sequence). V was shortened by 1 base and J by 1 base, with 13 bases between the two germline ends. Generated by immunoSEQ multiplex PCR, the TCRdb table keeps only in-frame clones and is missing some. The table lists 150,000 to 200,000 clones, around 90% of them singletons. Note on this clone: Its antigen is undetermined.

The origin of this receptor is an adult in good health. V and J are TRBV13 and TRBJ1-1; a weak D match, TRBD1 (5 bases). The sample was peripheral blood, taken on day 0 of AZD1222 vaccination. CDR3 bases: TGTGCCAGCAGCTTAGCAGGGACGGGGAGGAACACTGAAGCTTTCTTT. This encodes CASSLAGTGRNTEAFF.